This entry lists 7 T cell receptor beta chains sequenced from one sample in a study of shared clonotypes between healthy human individuals. TCRdb keeps only in-frame clones here, not all; method: immunoSEQ multiplex PCR. The repertoire holds hundreds of thousands of clones, with 73% as singletons. The sequencing input was memory CD4+ T cells sorted from blood. Noted subset: CD45RA-negative fraction. The source is a woman aged 25 to 39 in good health.

The V call is TRBV7-2, the J call TRBJ2-5; 10 bases align to TRBD2. The V segment lost 3 bases and the J segment 4 bases; nucleotides outside the gene matches: 5. This CDR3 contains 15 residues. Germline V lookup: CDR1 SGHTA, CDR2 FQGNSA. The CDR3 is CASSFSSGSGETQYF. The CDR3, as DNA: TGTGCCAGCAGCTTTTCTAGCGGGAGTGGAGAGACCCAGTACTTC.

V is TRBV5-1 and J is TRBJ2-3; D might be TRBD2 (5 bases). CDR1 and CDR2 (germline): SGHRS, YFSETQ. CDR3 length: 16 amino acids. V was clipped by 0 bases and J by 4 bases, with 15 bases between them. The CDR3 loop is CASSLEGRSDADTQYF. The CDR3 region has the DNA TGCGCCAGCAGCTTGGAAGGGAGATCTGATGCAGATACGCAGTATTTT.

This sequence joins TRBV28 and TRBJ1-5; tentatively, D is TRBD1 (5 bases). V dropped 10 bases and J dropped 7 bases, with 14 bases sitting between them. Germline CDR1 reads MDHEN; CDR2 reads SYDVKM. There are 12 residues in the CDR3. The CDR3 DNA follows: TGTGCCACAACCAGGGTAAGCCAGCCCCAGCATTTT. Encoded protein: CATTRVSQPQHF. Together with reference TRBV28 and TRBJ1-5, the CDR3 gives the full variable domain: DVKVTQSSRYLVKRTGEKVFLECVQDMDHENMFWYRQDPGLGLRLIYFSYDVKMKEKGDIPEGYSVSREKKERFSLILESASTNQTSMYLCATTRVSQPQHFGDGTRLSIL.

This chain links TRBV29-1 with TRBJ2-1, with D hard to call. Germline assignment: CDR1 SQVTM and CDR2 ANQGSEA. V gave up 3 bases and J gave up 5 bases, with 8 bases separating them. The CDR3 is made up of 12 amino acids. The CDR3 region is CSVDLRNNEQFF. The CDR3 nucleotides read TGCAGCGTTGATCTTAGGAACAATGAGCAGTTCTTC.

This clone was counted between two and nine times. J is TRBJ2-7 and V is TRBV6-5; 11 positions agree with TRBD2. This CDR3 has 16 amino acids. V shed 3 bases, J shed 1 base, and the junction held 5 bases outside the gene matches. Germline V CDR1 and CDR2: MNHEY, SVGAGI. CDR3 DNA: TGTGCCAGCAGTTATTCACTAGCGGGAGAATCCTACGAGCAGTACTTC. Amino acids: CASSYSLAGESYEQYF.

The chain links TRBV6-5 to TRBJ2-1; TRBD2 aligns across 8 bases. There are 15 residues in the CDR3. Germline V gene data show CDR1 as MNHEY and CDR2 as SVGAGI. V lost 2 bases to trimming and J lost 3 bases; unmatched junction nucleotides: 3. The CDR3 sequence is CASSYALAGYNEQFF. CDR3 in DNA: TGTGCCAGCAGTTACGCGCTAGCGGGCTACAATGAGCAGTTCTTC.

The genes are TRBV6-5 and TRBJ1-4; the match to TRBD1 covers 11 bases. This CDR3 is 14 amino acids long. Germline CDR1 MNHEY, CDR2 SVGAGI. V shed 6 bases and J 6 bases; nucleotides not matched to a gene: 3. CDR3 DNA: TGTGCCAGCAGCCGGACAGGGGGCCATGAAAAACTGTTTTTT. Translating it yields CASSRTGGHEKLFF.